These 14 T cell receptor beta chains were sequenced from one sample in a study of molecular identifiers for immune sequencing clone quantification. One entry per CDR3 protein, called by TCRdb with MiXCR from the PCR reads. The profile covers about 36,000 distinct CDR3 sequences, with 15% to 20% appearing a single time and about 6.7% taken by the ten largest. Source material: naive CD8+ T cells from blood, with Jurkat cell RNA spiked in. Subset: FACS-sorted CD8+CD4-CCR7+CD45RA+ naive T cells. The receptor set was obtained from a human donor in good health. Some libraries in this study had Jurkat cell RNA spiked in.

This clonotype was counted at least ten times. The CDR3 spells CASSRTVVSNQPQHF. The CDR3 DNA reads TGTGCCAGCAGTCGGACAGTGGTGAGCAATCAGCCCCAGCATTTT. The chain uses TRBV12-3 or TRBV12-4 and TRBJ1-5, with D possibly TRBD1 on 6 matching bases. Trimming cost V 5 bases and J 1 base, with 12 bases left between them. This CDR3 has 15 amino acids.

The chain carries TRBV9 and TRBJ2-1; TRBD2 agrees at 11 bases. Germline V gene lookup returns CDR1 SGDLS and CDR2 YYNGEE. V was pared by 9 bases and J by 6 bases, with 5 bases of the junction left unmatched. The CDR3 length is 13 residues. CDR3 nucleotide sequence: TGTGCCAACGGCGGGACTAGCGGCAATGAGCAGTTCTTC. This codes for CANGGTSGNEQFF.

This clonotype showed up many times. This chain links TRBV28 with TRBJ2-7; 7 bases map to TRBD1. From germline, CDR1 is MDHEN and CDR2 SYDVKM. V lost 6 bases, J lost 7 bases, and 18 bases stayed unmatched. This CDR3 contains 16 residues. CDR3 in DNA: TGTGCCAGCAGCCTCATTGGCTGGGACAGCCCACCGGAGCAGTACTTC. It encodes CASSLIGWDSPPEQYF.

A few counts support this clonotype. The genes are TRBV13 and TRBJ2-3, with TRBD2 matching 7 bases. Germline CDR1 reads PRHDT; CDR2 reads FYEKMQ (reference sequence). V was clipped by 4 bases and J by 2 bases; unmatched bases: 9. CDR3 length: 16 residues. CDR3 loop: CASSSPRSGNTDTQYF. CDR3 DNA: TGTGCCAGCAGCTCCCCCAGGAGCGGGAACACAGATACGCAGTATTTT.

CDR3 residues: CASSLRQPYEQYF. For the CDR3, the DNA is TGTGCCAGCAGCTTAAGACAGCCCTACGAGCAGTACTTC. The J gene is TRBJ2-7, the V gene TRBV11-2; TRBD1 is a possible D gene (5 bases). This CDR3 contains 13 residues. The germline V and J ends were trimmed by 2 bases and 2 bases, with 7 bases remaining between them. Germline CDR1 and CDR2: SGHAT and FQNNGV.

This clonotype was seen ten or more times. This chain links TRBV6-2 or TRBV6-3 with TRBJ2-7; 7 bases align to TRBD1. CDR3 size: 13 residues. Germline lookup yields CDR1 MNHEY and CDR2 SVGEGT. The junction had 2 bases not matched to a gene; V was cut back by 3 bases and J by 3 bases. The CDR3 nucleotides are TGTGCCAGCAGTTATGGGGACAGCTACGAGCAGTACTTC. As protein: CASSYGDSYEQYF.

This clonotype was seen ten or more times. The chain links TRBV4-3 to TRBJ1-4; 9 bases fit TRBD1. Germline V gene sequence: CDR1 LGHNA, CDR2 YSLEER. V lost 3 bases to trimming and J lost 7 bases; unmatched junction nucleotides: 6. The CDR3 is 15 residues long. CDR3 DNA: TGCGCCAGCAGCCAGCGGACAGGGGAAACTGAAAAACTGTTTTTT. Its protein is CASSQRTGETEKLFF.

This clonotype was picked up many times. The rearrangement links TRBV2 to TRBJ2-7, with TRBD2 identical over 8 bases. This CDR3 region has 13 residues. CDR1 and CDR2 from the germline V gene are SNHLY and FYNNEI. V lost 10 bases and J lost 2; bases outside the gene matches: 7. CDR3 sequence (DNA): TGTGCCATCGGGGGGGACACAGCCTACGAGCAGTACTTC. This translates into CAIGGDTAYEQYF.

As concerns this clonotype: Just one base apart from a much larger clone, this may be a read error. This chain links TRBV12-3 or TRBV12-4 with TRBJ2-1, with D unresolved. This CDR3 contains 9 residues. As DNA, the CDR3 is TGTGCACAAGGCAATGGGCAGTTCTTC. Encoded protein: CAQGNGQFF.

This clonotype has ten or more counts. The V and J genes are TRBV14 and TRBJ2-3, with TRBD2 matching over 9 bases. From germline, CDR1 is SGHDN and CDR2 FVKESK. The length of the CDR3 is 14 residues. Trimming cost V 10 bases and J 6 bases; bases outside gene matches: 11. The CDR3 coding sequence is TGTGCCACACTTAGCGGGAGCATCGGTGATACGCAGTATTTT. It encodes CATLSGSIGDTQYF.

The chain uses TRBV7-2 and TRBJ1-3, with a weak D call TRBD1 (5 bases). V was pared by 2 bases and J by 0 bases, with 17 bases between. Germline V gives CDR1 SGHTA, CDR2 FQGNSA. This CDR3 spans 18 amino acids. CDR3 sequence reads: CASSLRWQGVISGNTIYF. As DNA, the CDR3 is TGTGCCAGCAGCTTAAGGTGGCAGGGCGTCATCTCTGGAAACACCATATATTTT.

This clonotype was counted many times. This chain connects TRBV12-3 or TRBV12-4 to TRBJ1-5; D is possibly TRBD1 (6 bases). The CDR3 is 14 amino acids. V lost 3 bases and J 0 bases, leaving 6 bases between the germline ends. In DNA, the CDR3 is TGTGCCAGCAGTTTCAGGGGTAGCAATCAGCCCCAGCATTTT. It is translated as CASSFRGSNQPQHF.

In its sample, this clonotype was seen many times. The chain recombines TRBV20-1 with TRBJ1-1; no reliable D call. The V end lost 6 bases, the J end lost 3 bases, and 26 bases lay between the germline ends. Germline assignment: CDR1 DFQATT and CDR2 SNEGSKA (reference sequence). The CDR3 length is 17 residues. The DNA for the CDR3 is TGCAGTGCATTCCAGTTAGAGGGTGTGATCGAGGACACTGAAGCTTTCTTT. Protein: CSAFQLEGVIEDTEAFF.

This clonotype was picked up many times. The gene calls are TRBV5-1 and TRBJ2-2; the D gene is possibly TRBD2 (6 bases). This CDR3 spans 15 amino acids. V dropped 2 bases and J dropped 5 bases, with 13 bases sitting between them. The V gene's germline CDR1 is SGHRS and CDR2 YFSETQ. The CDR3 DNA follows: TGCGCCAGCAGCTTCGGGGACTTTGGAACCGGGGAGCTGTTTTTT. This codes for CASSFGDFGTGELFF. The full variable domain, its missing parts supplied by reference TRBV5-1 and TRBJ2-2, is KAGVTQTPRYLIKTRGQQVTLSCSPISGHRSVSWYQQTPGQGLQFLFEYFSETQRNKGNFPGRFSGRQFSNSRSEMNVSTLELGDSALYLCASSFGDFGTGELFFGEGSRLTVL.